The 25 T cell receptor beta chains below were found in one sample sequenced in a study of T-cell memory formation after mild COVID-19. TCRdb ran MiXCR on the 5' RACE reads and lists one entry per CDR3 protein. The sample has over 120,000 distinct CDR3 sequences, roughly 6.2% seen once; the top ten hold 2% to 2.5%. The specimen was PBMCs or a T cell subset sorted from them (not recorded which). The receptors stem from an adult woman who had mild COVID-19 (a few samples of this study predate the infection). Cell type and time point are not known.

This clonotype was counted a few times. The chain carries TRBV12-5 and TRBJ2-7, with D uncertain. Trimming removed 0 bases at V and 2 bases at J, with 17 bases between. Germline V gene data show CDR1 as LGHNT and CDR2 as FRNRAP. This CDR3 is built from 17 residues. This CDR3 reads CASGLVVRASIPYEQYF. The CDR3 bases are TGTGCTAGTGGTTTGGTTGTAAGGGCTTCAATACCCTACGAGCAGTACTTC.

V gene TRBV20-1 combines with J gene TRBJ2-5; no reliable D call. Trimming left V 6 bases short and J 1 base short, with 15 bases between. The CDR3 is 14 amino acids. The germline V gene encodes CDR1 DFQATT and CDR2 SNEGSKA (reference sequence). CDR3 sequence (DNA): TGCAGTGCCCCTGCCTCAGCGACCCAAGAGACCCAGTACTTC. This encodes CSAPASATQETQYF.

This clonotype has a handful of counts. V gene TRBV7-2 combines with J gene TRBJ1-5; 9 positions match TRBD1. From germline, CDR1 is SGHTA and CDR2 FQGNSA. The J segment lost 4 bases and the V segment lost 1 base, leaving 11 bases of the junction unmatched. The CDR3 has 18 amino acids. CDR3 in amino acids: CASSLVGSGQGGNQPQHF. CDR3 sequence (DNA): TGTGCCAGCAGCTTAGTGGGATCGGGACAGGGCGGGAATCAGCCCCAGCATTTT.

About this clonotype itself: This is likely a read error, given that the CDR3 carries no conserved phenylalanine or tryptophan at its end. The chain joins TRBV5-1 to TRBJ2-4; D gene unclear. The ends were cut back, 0 bases at V and 0 bases at J, with 10 bases in the middle. Germline-derived CDR1 and CDR2 are SGHRS and YFSETQ. The CDR3 runs to 16 residues. This CDR3 is CASSLAVLPAKNIQYV. CDR3 DNA: TGCGCCAGCAGCTTGGCTGTGCTGCCAGCCAAAAACATTCAGTACGTC.

A few counts support this clonotype. The rearrangement uses TRBV5-1 and TRBJ2-1; D remains unclear. CDR1 and CDR2 (germline): SGHRS, YFSETQ. The CDR3 is 15 amino acids. V dropped 4 bases and J dropped 4 bases, with 15 bases sitting between them. The CDR3 nucleotides read TGCGCCAGCAGCAAGTCTTCGACGGGTTACAATGAGCAGTTCTTC. Protein sequence: CASSKSSTGYNEQFF.

This clonotype was recorded at least ten times. This chain uses TRBV7-8 with TRBJ2-2; 7 bases match TRBD1. V trimming: 0 bases; J trimming: 1 base; junction bases outside the gene matches: 2. This CDR3 is built from 16 residues. Germline-derived CDR1 and CDR2 are SGHVS and FQNEAQ. The CDR3 loop reads CASSLATGKNTGELFF. CDR3 nucleotide sequence: TGTGCCAGCAGCTTAGCGACAGGGAAGAACACCGGGGAGCTGTTTTTT.

The V call is TRBV19, the J call TRBJ2-5; TRBD2 is a possible D gene (5 bases). Germline CDR1 reads LNHDA; CDR2 reads SQIVND (reference sequence). Trimming cost V 3 bases and J 2 bases, with 16 bases left between them. The CDR3 contains 16 residues. The CDR3 DNA follows: TGTGCCAGTAGTATGGATTTGGCGGGCGCTCAAGAGACCCAGTACTTC. Its protein is CASSMDLAGAQETQYF. The full variable domain, with the rest looked up from reference TRBV19 and TRBJ2-5, is DGGITQSPKYLFRKEGQNVTLSCEQNLNHDAMYWYRQDPGQGLRLIYYSQIVNDFQKGDIAEGYSVSREKKESFPLTVTSAQKNPTAFYLCASSMDLAGAQETQYFGPGTRLLVL.

This clonotype has only a few counts. V gene TRBV4-2 combines with J gene TRBJ1-5; the D gene is possibly TRBD1 (5 bases). The ends were cut back, 3 bases at V and 2 bases at J, with 14 bases in the middle. The CDR3 sequence is 16 residues long. Looked up from germline, CDR1 is LGHNA and CDR2 is YNFKEQ. DNA for the CDR3: TGTGCCAGCAGCCACTCGACAGCCCCAGGCAATCAGCCCCAGCATTTT. It specifies CASSHSTAPGNQPQHF.

This clonotype was counted many times. This chain connects TRBV7-3 to TRBJ1-5, with 12 bases that match TRBD1. Per germline, CDR1 SGHTA and CDR2 FQGTGA. CDR3 length equals 14 residues. With V trimmed by 9 bases and J by 5 bases, 5 bases remained unmatched. CDR3 loop: CARTRDRGHQPQHF. CDR3 nucleotide sequence: TGTGCCAGGACCCGGGACAGGGGGCATCAGCCCCAGCATTTT.

V and J are TRBV25-1 and TRBJ2-1; the D is unclear. The CDR3 consists of 15 residues. Trimming took off 5 bases at V and 0 bases at J, with 11 bases between the two ends. Germline CDR1 MGHDK, CDR2 SYGVNS. CDR3 coding DNA: TGTGCCAGCAGTATGTCAGCCAGCTCCTACAATGAGCAGTTCTTC. This translates into CASSMSASSYNEQFF.

This clonotype was seen many times. The chain carries TRBV29-1 and TRBJ2-7; weak D call: TRBD2 (6 bases). This CDR3 contains 16 residues. Looked up from germline, CDR1 is SQVTM and CDR2 is ANQGSEA. With 5 bases removed from V and 3 bases from J, the gap between germline ends came to 23 bases. Here the CDR3 DNA reads TGCAGCGTTTTGGGACTCCTGTTACCCCCTATCTACGAGCAGTACTTC. This codes for CSVLGLLLPPIYEQYF.

This clonotype was detected many times. This chain uses TRBV5-1 with TRBJ2-2, with a possible D match to TRBD2 (5 bases). The V gene's germline CDR1 is SGHRS and CDR2 YFSETQ. The V end lost 1 base, the J end lost 0 bases, and 10 bases lay between the germline ends. The CDR3 is 16 amino acids. The CDR3 sequence: CASSLNGVTNTGELFF. As DNA, the CDR3 is TGCGCCAGCAGCTTGAACGGGGTTACGAACACCGGGGAGCTGTTTTTT. Variable domain in full (rest from reference TRBV5-1 and TRBJ2-2): KAGVTQTPRYLIKTRGQQVTLSCSPISGHRSVSWYQQTPGQGLQFLFEYFSETQRNKGNFPGRFSGRQFSNSRSEMNVSTLELGDSALYLCASSLNGVTNTGELFFGEGSRLTVL.

This clonotype was seen ten or more times. The gene calls are TRBV5-1 and TRBJ2-7; 9 nucleotides line up with TRBD2. Germline V gene sequence: CDR1 SGHRS, CDR2 YFSETQ. The CDR3 is made up of 14 amino acids. J was trimmed by 6 bases and V by 2 bases; bases with no gene match: 6. The CDR3 protein is CASSFTSGQFEQYF. DNA of the CDR3: TGCGCCAGCAGCTTTACTAGCGGGCAATTCGAGCAGTACTTC. Full variable domain (remainder filled in from reference TRBV5-1 and TRBJ2-7): KAGVTQTPRYLIKTRGQQVTLSCSPISGHRSVSWYQQTPGQGLQFLFEYFSETQRNKGNFPGRFSGRQFSNSRSEMNVSTLELGDSALYLCASSFTSGQFEQYFGPGTRLTVT.

The sample holds many counts of this clonotype. The chain recombines TRBV18 with TRBJ2-2; 9 nucleotides align to TRBD2. V was pared by 0 bases and J by 7 bases, with 9 bases of the junction left unmatched. Germline CDR1 KGHSH, CDR2 LQKENI. CDR3 length equals 17 residues. The CDR3: CASSPPGVAGVVGELFF. In DNA form, the CDR3 reads TGTGCCAGCTCACCACCGGGAGTAGCGGGAGTTGTCGGGGAGCTGTTTTTT.

This clonotype occurred many times. This rearrangement joins TRBV27 to TRBJ2-7, with 8 bases matching TRBD1. V trimming: 0 bases; J trimming: 4 bases; junction bases outside the gene matches: 5. Germline V lookup: CDR1 MNHEY, CDR2 SMNVEV (reference sequence). CDR3 length: 15 residues. The CDR3 is CASSLSPQGAYEQYF. The CDR3 DNA follows: TGTGCCAGCAGTTTATCACCCCAGGGGGCGTACGAGCAGTACTTC.

V gene TRBV13 combines with J gene TRBJ2-5; TRBD1 aligns across 7 bases. Germline V CDR1 and CDR2: PRHDT, FYEKMQ (reference sequence). V shed 0 bases and J 1 base; nucleotides not matched to a gene: 5. The CDR3 is made up of 16 amino acids. CDR3 in amino acids: CASSLGGQTIQETQYF. DNA of the CDR3: TGTGCCAGCAGCTTAGGGGGACAGACAATCCAAGAGACCCAGTACTTC. The full variable domain, its missing parts supplied by reference TRBV13 and TRBJ2-5, is AAGVIQSPRHLIKEKRETATLKCYPIPRHDTVYWYQQGPGQDPQFLISFYEKMQSDKGSIPDRFSAQQFSDYHSELNMSSLELGDSALYFCASSLGGQTIQETQYFGPGTRLLVL.

This clonotype occurred many times. This chain connects TRBV7-3 to TRBJ2-2; D remains ambiguous. The CDR3 sequence is 17 residues long. V lost 5 bases, J lost 0 bases, and 16 bases lay in between. Germline CDR1 SGHTA, CDR2 FQGTGA. CDR3 bases: TGTGCCAGCAGCCCGAGTCGAAGGATATCGAACACCGGGGAGCTGTTTTTT. Its translation is CASSPSRRISNTGELFF.

This clonotype was counted only a few times. This chain joins TRBV7-9 and TRBJ2-7, with D unresolved. The CDR3 has 12 amino acids. Germline V gives CDR1 SEHNR, CDR2 FQNEAQ (reference sequence). V was pared by 4 bases and J by 7 bases, with 11 bases between. The CDR3 sequence: CASSSQTAEQYF. As DNA, the CDR3 is TGTGCCAGCAGCTCGCAAACAGCGGAGCAGTACTTC.

This clonotype has more than one count but fewer than ten. CDR3 in amino acids: CASSIGTYNEKLFF. The CDR3 region has the DNA TGTGCCAGCAGCATCGGGACTTATAATGAAAAACTGTTTTTT. This chain joins TRBV7-9 and TRBJ1-4; the D gene is possibly TRBD1 (5 bases). The germline V gene encodes CDR1 SEHNR and CDR2 FQNEAQ (reference sequence). The CDR3 is made up of 14 amino acids. Trimming removed 5 bases at V and 4 bases at J, with 11 bases between.

This clonotype was seen a handful of times. This sequence joins TRBV12-3 or TRBV12-4 and TRBJ1-1; D remains ambiguous. The CDR3 is made up of 13 amino acids. Trimming stripped 6 bases from V and 4 bases from J, with 12 bases between. The CDR3: CASSTKSSTEAFF. In nucleotides, the CDR3 is TGTGCCAGCAGCACGAAGTCGAGCACTGAAGCTTTCTTT.

This clonotype was counted at least ten times. This rearrangement joins TRBV11-2 to TRBJ2-3; no reliable D call. Trimming removed 4 bases from V and 7 bases from J, with 15 bases in between. The CDR3 runs to 14 residues. In germline, CDR1 is SGHAT, CDR2 FQNNGV. In DNA form, the CDR3 reads TGTGCCAGCAGCTCACCGATGGGTAGCCATACGCAGTATTTT. This sequence encodes CASSSPMGSHTQYF.

The rearrangement links TRBV18 to TRBJ2-5, with D maybe TRBD1 (5 bases). V gave up 6 bases and J gave up 5 bases, with 16 bases separating them. This CDR3 spans 14 amino acids. The germline gives CDR1 KGHSH, CDR2 LQKENI. CDR3 protein: CASSPVWGRETQYF. CDR3 DNA sequence: TGTGCCAGCTCCCCGGTCTGGGGCCGGGAGACCCAGTACTTC.

This clonotype has a count of ten or more. This chain joins TRBV3-1 and TRBJ1-1; D remains unclear. The CDR3 is made up of 14 amino acids. Looked up from germline, CDR1 is LGHDT and CDR2 is YNNKEL (reference sequence). Trimming pared 4 bases from V and 5 bases from J, leaving 14 bases between. This CDR3 reads CASSLTEGLTEAFF. CDR3 DNA sequence: TGTGCCAGCAGCCTAACAGAGGGATTGACTGAAGCTTTCTTT.

This clonotype occurred a few times. The V call is TRBV18, the J call TRBJ1-2, with D possibly matching TRBD1 (5 bases). The V end was cut by 6 bases, the J end by 2 bases, with 10 bases between. This CDR3 region has 13 residues. Germline CDR1 KGHSH, CDR2 LQKENI. The CDR3 here is CASSVGRNYGYTF. CDR3 bases: TGTGCCAGCTCGGTGGGGCGCAACTATGGCTACACCTTC.

The V gene is TRBV6-2 or TRBV6-3, the J gene TRBJ2-6; tentative D call: TRBD2 (5 bases). The V gene lost 2 bases and the J gene lost 0 bases, with 5 bases spanning the gap. Germline CDR1 is MNHEY and CDR2 is SVGEGT. This CDR3 is built from 15 residues. The CDR3 protein is CASSYGSSGANVLTF. The CDR3 bases are TGTGCCAGCAGTTACGGGAGCTCTGGGGCCAACGTCCTGACTTTC.